This T cell receptor (beta chain) originates from a study of T cell responses to AZD1222 COVID-19 vaccine (dated by TCRdb to the early 2020s). Context from the whole study: AZD1222 recipients with second doses at about 4 weeks or about 12 weeks were pooled, because spike-specific TCR depth and breadth did not differ between schedules. TCR sequencing was performed for roughly 250 trial participants, of whom 207 were given two doses of AZD1222 and 26 were given two doses of MenACWY control vaccine. Enrollment into the trials was organized by age into subgroups of 18-55, 56-69 and 70-plus years, and those subgroups contained approximately 160, 26 and 62 TCR-sequenced participants, respectively.

The CDR3 regions of human TCRbeta chains were subjected to immunosequencing. On the study's bioinformatics: Repertoire TCRs were checked for matches against a reference library of SARS-CoV-2-specific TCRs that had been generated using the MIRA antigen-specificity platform. Breadth was defined as the fraction of unique TCRs that were SARS-CoV-2-associated. Depth was defined as the fraction of total T cells that were SARS-CoV-2-associated. Using the MIRA data, every spike-specific TCR was mapped to the spike region that the TCR reacted to and assigned to either a CD4 or a CD8 class. Log10-transformed breadth and depth values were compared by one-way ANOVA with Sidak's multiple comparisons tests. In TCRdb, the immuneACCESS table is reduced to in-frame sequences with V and J assigned. These tables do not hold every clone; where another copy was compared, an unresolved V gene accounts for under half, and the others remain unexplained. V and J calls plus clone size are reproduced from that table; the DNA served to infer D and trimming. This sample has roughly 150,000 clones in its table, and roughly 90% of those were observed once. In total, the top ten clones hold about 1.4% of the sample.

This clone was recorded once. Its specific antigen is unknown. Qualities for individual bases were not recorded, and no much larger clone is one base off. The CDR3 holds 17 amino acids from the cysteine to the phenylalanine. Just the 51-base CDR3 DNA is kept, in frame starting at base 1. In the germline V gene, CDR1 corresponds to MNHNS and CDR2 to SASEGT. V loses 1 base, J loses 0 bases, and the germline ends lie 13 bases apart. What the work shows at the level of the full study, not this receptor alone: Vaccine-associated CD4 TCRs spanned the whole spike protein, with dominant responses in regions 160-218 and 743-854. In the small 56-69-year group, the increase in depth fell short of significance, most likely because of low power. Nearly half of unique spike-specific TCRs reportedly recognized epitopes outside regions mutated in the B.1.351 and B.1.1.7 variants. Conclusions about previously exposed vaccinees are limited, since just five or six AZD1222 recipients were seropositive for SARS-CoV-2 at baseline. Spike-specific TCR breadth and depth rose significantly after two AZD1222 doses compared with day 0 and with MenACWY recipients. Because no day 14 peak-response samples were available, repertoires were characterized only after the peak T cell response. Most participants were white British and females outnumbered males, and the authors suggested that clonal diversity may have been underestimated.

What the time point label conveys for this sample: baseline before first vaccination. The vaccinee samples were drawn from two UK trials, COV001 and COV002, one of which was a single-blind randomized controlled phase 2/3 trial testing AZD1222 (ChAdOx1 nCoV-19) in healthy adults. For TCRbeta chain sequencing, PBMC samples were collected from trial participants at day 0 and at day 28 after the second dose. This receptor was obtained from an adult in good health. The input for sequencing was peripheral blood, taken on day 0 of AZD1222 vaccination. The chain couples TRBV6-1 to TRBJ2-1; the D segment cannot be called with confidence. The nucleotides are TGTGCCAGCAGTGAAGAGCTGGGCAGGAGCTCCTACAATGAGCAGTTCTTC. Its amino acids are CASSEELGRSSYNEQFF.